The next 27 T cell receptor beta chains were all read from a single sample in a study of blood T cell repertoires in COVID-19. Assay used: immunoSEQ multiplex PCR; TCRdb lists only in-frame clones, some missing. Among some 280,000 clones listed, around 86% were seen once. Input material: peripheral blood. Receptors originate from a woman aged 25 to 39 with active or convalescent COVID-19.

This sequence joins TRBV3-1 (or the pseudogene TRBV3-2) and TRBJ2-5; 8 nucleotides agree with TRBD2. This CDR3 contains 12 residues. Germline V gene data show CDR1 as LGHDT and CDR2 as YNNKEL (reference sequence). Unmatched junction bases numbered 4, after V lost 4 bases and J lost 9 bases. CDR3 nucleotides: TGTGCCAGCAGCCTCCCGGGGGGGGCCCAGTACTTC. Amino acid sequence: CASSLPGGAQYF.

The chain employs TRBV2 and TRBJ1-4, with 7 bases aligning to TRBD1. V dropped 9 bases and J dropped 2; count of bases not matched to a gene: 6. Germline values: CDR1 SNHLY, CDR2 FYNNEI. This CDR3 contains 14 residues. CDR3 amino acids: CASRQGLTNEKLFF. The CDR3 region has the DNA TGTGCCAGTAGACAGGGACTTACTAATGAAAAACTGTTTTTT.

The DNA of the CDR3 is TGTGCCAGCAGTGAAGTATATGGCAGCTATGGCTACACCTTC. Protein product: CASSEVYGSYGYTF. The chain has TRBV6-1 and TRBJ1-2; no clear D. Germline V lookup: CDR1 MNHNS, CDR2 SASEGT. Trimming shortened V by 1 base and J by 4 bases, and 10 bases separated the two germline ends. The CDR3 runs to 14 residues.

The chain couples TRBV11-1 to TRBJ1-6, with a possible D match to TRBD1 (5 bases). V lost 5 bases and J 12 bases, leaving 14 bases between the germline ends. The germline gives CDR1 SGHAT, CDR2 FQDESV (reference sequence). The CDR3 consists of 13 residues. For the CDR3, the DNA is TGTGCCAGCAGCCCGGACATCGGCCAACCCCTCCACTTT. Its protein is CASSPDIGQPLHF.

The chain recombines TRBV7-6 with TRBJ2-1, with D possibly TRBD2 on 5 matching bases. Between the trimmed V and J ends, which lost 1 base and 2 bases, there was a span of 9 bases. This CDR3 contains 15 residues. The germline gives CDR1 SGHVS, CDR2 FNYEAQ. CDR3 region: CASSLVWGAYNEQFF. The CDR3 DNA reads as TGTGCCAGCAGCTTAGTGTGGGGAGCCTACAATGAGCAGTTCTTC.

In this sample, this clone turned up a few times. In the same sample, other DNA sequences code for this CDR3. The chain carries TRBV5-6 and TRBJ2-5; weak D call: TRBD1 (6 bases). V lost 2 bases to trimming and J lost 5 bases, with 13 bases between them. The CDR3 runs 14 residues. CDR1 is SGHDT, CDR2 YYEEEE, per germline. The CDR3 DNA reads TGTGCCAGCAGCTTTCCACAGGGATCGGAGACCCAGTACTTC. Its protein product is CASSFPQGSETQYF.

The chain links TRBV19 to TRBJ2-1, with 10 bases matching TRBD1. The CDR3 has 16 amino acids. V gave up 5 bases and J gave up 6 bases; unmatched junction bases: 10. Per the germline V gene, CDR1 is LNHDA and CDR2 is SQIVND (reference sequence). CDR3 coding DNA: TGTGCCAGTAGTCCTCGGGGACAGGGGATATTCAATGAGCAGTTCTTC. Translated, it gives CASSPRGQGIFNEQFF.

The J gene is TRBJ2-7, the V gene TRBV7-2; maybe TRBD1 (6 bases). Germline CDR1 and CDR2: SGHTA and FQGNSA. The CDR3 sequence is 15 residues long. Deletions cut 7 bases from V and 0 bases from J, with 16 bases between. CDR3 nucleotide sequence: TGTGCCAGCACCCCCCAGGGGAGTTACTCCTACGAGCAGTACTTC. It translates to CASTPQGSYSYEQYF.

V and J are TRBV7-6 and TRBJ1-3; D not resolved. V dropped 5 bases and J dropped 0 bases, with 17 bases sitting between them. This CDR3 comprises 17 residues. Germline loops: CDR1 SGHVS, CDR2 FNYEAQ. The CDR3 sequence is CASSLSLPRSSGNTIYF. The CDR3 DNA follows: TGTGCCAGCAGCCTCTCTCTCCCGAGGAGCTCTGGAAACACCATATATTTT.

The CDR3 DNA reads as TGTGCCAGCTCCCGCGACGGAGACTATAATTCACCCCTCCACTTT. Translation gives CASSRDGDYNSPLHF. The chain couples TRBV18 to TRBJ1-6; no definite D call. Trimming pared 6 bases from V and 3 bases from J, leaving 12 bases between. The germline V gene encodes CDR1 KGHSH and CDR2 LQKENI. The CDR3 covers 15 residues. Full variable domain (remainder filled in from reference TRBV18 and TRBJ1-6): NAGVMQNPRHLVRRRGQEARLRCSPMKGHSHVYWYRQLPEEGLKFMVYLQKENIIDESGMPKERFSAEFPKEGPSILRIQQVVRGDSAAYFCASSRDGDYNSPLHFGNGTRLTVT.

This chain joins TRBV25-1 and TRBJ1-2; 7 bases match TRBD1. This CDR3 spans 14 amino acids. The germline V gene has CDR1 MGHDK and CDR2 SYGVNS. The trim removed 1 base at V and 1 base at J, leaving 0 bases unmatched. CDR3 sequence: CASSESGGNYGYTF. In nucleotides, the CDR3 is TGTGCCAGCAGTGAATCAGGGGGTAACTATGGCTACACCTTC.

This chain joins TRBV7-9 and TRBJ1-6, with 7 bases aligning to TRBD1. The CDR3 runs 15 residues. The germline V gene encodes CDR1 SEHNR and CDR2 FQNEAQ (reference sequence). Trimming took 5 bases from V and 14 from J; bases not matched to a gene: 15. For the CDR3, the DNA is TGTGCCAGCAGCAGAGGGGGCCAGAGAGGGGTAACCCTCCACTTT. Residues: CASSRGGQRGVTLHF.

The genes are TRBV15 and TRBJ1-2; 12 bases line up with TRBD1. CDR1 is LNHNV, CDR2 YYDKDF, per germline (reference sequence). The CDR3 spans 17 residues. V dropped 1 base and J dropped 8; count of bases not matched to a gene: 11. CDR3 nucleotide sequence: TGTGCCACCAGCAGAGGTCCCCTGGGACAGGGGGCGCGAGGCTACACCTTC. Encoded protein: CATSRGPLGQGARGYTF.

The chain links TRBV5-1 to TRBJ1-5, with TRBD1 matching over 7 bases. This CDR3 has 15 residues. Trimming at V came to 4 bases and at J to 6 bases, leaving 10 bases not matched to a gene. Germline V gives CDR1 SGHRS, CDR2 YFSETQ. The CDR3: CASSITGVQGQPQHF. In nucleotides, the CDR3 is TGCGCCAGCAGCATCACAGGGGTCCAGGGTCAGCCCCAGCATTTT.

The rearrangement joins TRBV5-4 to TRBJ1-2; no clear D. V lost 4 bases to trimming and J lost 8 bases, with 18 bases between them. CDR3 size: 14 residues. The germline gives CDR1 SGHNT, CDR2 YYREEE (reference sequence). Written as DNA, the CDR3 is TGTGCCAGCAGCCCCCGAGACGCTGGTAGCGGCTACACCTTC. It specifies CASSPRDAGSGYTF.

This sequence joins TRBV27 and TRBJ1-1; weak D call: TRBD1 (5 bases). Trimming removed 0 bases from V and 3 bases from J, with 8 bases in between. The CDR3 has 14 amino acids. Germline lookup yields CDR1 MNHEY and CDR2 SMNVEV (reference sequence). CDR3 residues: CASSLSARDTEAFF. CDR3 DNA: TGTGCCAGCAGTTTATCGGCCAGGGACACTGAAGCTTTCTTT.

The V call is TRBV7-9, the J call TRBJ2-3; the D is unclear. Deletions cut 5 bases from V and 0 bases from J, with 15 bases between. CDR3 size: 16 residues. CDR1 is SEHNR and CDR2 is FQNEAQ in the germline V gene (reference sequence). The CDR3 nucleotides are TGTGCCAGCAGCCGTCCTAGGCTCGCTAGCACAGATACGCAGTATTTT. Its protein is CASSRPRLASTDTQYF.

Only a few counts were recorded for this clone. The chain carries TRBV3-1 (or the pseudogene TRBV3-2) and TRBJ2-7, with 12 nucleotides matching TRBD2. The CDR3 is 17 residues long. Trimming took 0 bases from V and 7 from J; bases not matched to a gene: 10. Germline V gives CDR1 LGHDT, CDR2 YNNKEL (reference sequence). This CDR3 reads CASSQESTSGGTGEQYF. As DNA, the CDR3 is TGTGCCAGCAGCCAAGAAAGCACTAGCGGGGGGACGGGAGAGCAGTACTTC.

The CDR3 nucleotides are TGTGCCAGCTCACCCTACTCAGGACAGGGGGCCTACAATGAGCAGTTCTTC. It is translated as CASSPYSGQGAYNEQFF. V and J are TRBV18 and TRBJ2-1; TRBD1 matches 10 bases. This CDR3 spans 17 amino acids. Germline V gives CDR1 KGHSH, CDR2 LQKENI. After removal of 3 bases from V and 2 bases from J, the junction contained 7 bases not matched to a gene.

The J gene is TRBJ1-4, the V gene TRBV25-1, with D possibly TRBD1 on 5 matching bases. This CDR3 is built from 15 residues. V was cut by 1 base and J by 5 bases, with 11 bases left in between. Germline V gene data show CDR1 as MGHDK and CDR2 as SYGVNS. The CDR3 protein is CASSELRGTNEKLFF. In nucleotides, the CDR3 is TGTGCCAGCAGTGAATTGCGGGGGACCAATGAAAAACTGTTTTTT.

The V call is TRBV28, the J call TRBJ2-1, with 8 bases fitting TRBD2. The germline gives CDR1 MDHEN, CDR2 SYDVKM. The V segment lost 4 bases and the J segment 5 bases; nucleotides outside the gene matches: 7. The CDR3 spans 15 residues. The CDR3 sequence: CASSSISGGHNEQFF. CDR3 bases: TGTGCCAGCAGTTCGATAAGCGGGGGCCACAATGAGCAGTTCTTC.

The chain couples TRBV19 to TRBJ1-5; weak D call: TRBD1 (6 bases). CDR3 size: 15 residues. V lost 6 bases and J lost 6, with 18 bases in between. From germline, CDR1 is LNHDA and CDR2 SQIVND (reference sequence). CDR3 in amino acids: CASRWGGADRQPQHF. The CDR3 nucleotides are TGTGCCAGTAGATGGGGGGGCGCTGATCGTCAGCCCCAGCATTTT.

This chain joins TRBV19 and TRBJ1-2; a possible D gene is TRBD1 (5 bases). With 5 bases removed from V and 7 bases from J, the gap between germline ends came to 17 bases. CDR3 size: 14 residues. From germline, CDR1 is LNHDA and CDR2 SQIVND (reference sequence). The CDR3 DNA is TGTGCCAGTAGTGTCGTGCGGGGGGTTGGTGGCTACACCTTC. Its protein is CASSVVRGVGGYTF. The full variable domain, rest sourced from reference TRBV19 and TRBJ1-2, is DGGITQSPKYLFRKEGQNVTLSCEQNLNHDAMYWYRQDPGQGLRLIYYSQIVNDFQKGDIAEGYSVSREKKESFPLTVTSAQKNPTAFYLCASSVVRGVGGYTFGSGTRLTVV.

The chain recombines TRBV5-1 with TRBJ1-3; possible D gene TRBD1, 5 bases. Trimming took 1 base from V and 9 from J, leaving 11 bases between them. The CDR3 runs to 13 residues. Germline V CDR1 and CDR2: SGHRS, YFSETQ. As DNA, the CDR3 is TGCGCCAGCAGCTTGAAACAGGACACCACCATATATTTT. Residues: CASSLKQDTTIYF.

The V call is TRBV9, the J call TRBJ2-7; D unclear. The germline V gene encodes CDR1 SGDLS and CDR2 YYNGEE. The CDR3 runs 14 residues. Trimming removed 4 bases from V and 3 bases from J, with 14 bases in between. The CDR3 sequence: CASSPRVGHYEQYF. The CDR3 DNA is TGTGCCAGCAGCCCCCGAGTGGGCCACTACGAGCAGTACTTC. Variable domain in full (rest from reference TRBV9 and TRBJ2-7): DSGVTQTPKHLITATGQRVTLRCSPRSGDLSVYWYQQSLDQGLQFLIQYYNGEERAKGNILERFSAQQFPDLHSELNLSSLELGDSALYFCASSPRVGHYEQYFGPGTRLTVT.

The V call is TRBV5-1, the J call TRBJ1-6, with D perhaps TRBD1 (5 bases). V was pared by 0 bases and J by 14 bases, with 15 bases between. The CDR3 loop spans 14 amino acids. Germline CDR1 SGHRS, CDR2 YFSETQ. CDR3 nucleotide sequence: TGCGCCAGCAGCTTGGGACAGACAACCGGATCCCTCCACTTT. This gives the protein CASSLGQTTGSLHF. Combining the CDR3 with reference TRBV5-1 and TRBJ1-6 gives the whole variable domain KAGVTQTPRYLIKTRGQQVTLSCSPISGHRSVSWYQQTPGQGLQFLFEYFSETQRNKGNFPGRFSGRQFSNSRSEMNVSTLELGDSALYLCASSLGQTTGSLHFGNGTRLTVT.

V gene TRBV7-9 combines with J gene TRBJ2-2; 8 bases agree with TRBD1. V shed 3 bases and J 4 bases; nucleotides not matched to a gene: 4. The CDR3 is made up of 15 amino acids. CDR1 is SEHNR and CDR2 is FQNEAQ in the germline V gene (reference sequence). CDR3 sequence (DNA): TGTGCCAGCAGCTTTGGACAGGGCAGCACCGGGGAGCTGTTTTTT. Protein: CASSFGQGSTGELFF.